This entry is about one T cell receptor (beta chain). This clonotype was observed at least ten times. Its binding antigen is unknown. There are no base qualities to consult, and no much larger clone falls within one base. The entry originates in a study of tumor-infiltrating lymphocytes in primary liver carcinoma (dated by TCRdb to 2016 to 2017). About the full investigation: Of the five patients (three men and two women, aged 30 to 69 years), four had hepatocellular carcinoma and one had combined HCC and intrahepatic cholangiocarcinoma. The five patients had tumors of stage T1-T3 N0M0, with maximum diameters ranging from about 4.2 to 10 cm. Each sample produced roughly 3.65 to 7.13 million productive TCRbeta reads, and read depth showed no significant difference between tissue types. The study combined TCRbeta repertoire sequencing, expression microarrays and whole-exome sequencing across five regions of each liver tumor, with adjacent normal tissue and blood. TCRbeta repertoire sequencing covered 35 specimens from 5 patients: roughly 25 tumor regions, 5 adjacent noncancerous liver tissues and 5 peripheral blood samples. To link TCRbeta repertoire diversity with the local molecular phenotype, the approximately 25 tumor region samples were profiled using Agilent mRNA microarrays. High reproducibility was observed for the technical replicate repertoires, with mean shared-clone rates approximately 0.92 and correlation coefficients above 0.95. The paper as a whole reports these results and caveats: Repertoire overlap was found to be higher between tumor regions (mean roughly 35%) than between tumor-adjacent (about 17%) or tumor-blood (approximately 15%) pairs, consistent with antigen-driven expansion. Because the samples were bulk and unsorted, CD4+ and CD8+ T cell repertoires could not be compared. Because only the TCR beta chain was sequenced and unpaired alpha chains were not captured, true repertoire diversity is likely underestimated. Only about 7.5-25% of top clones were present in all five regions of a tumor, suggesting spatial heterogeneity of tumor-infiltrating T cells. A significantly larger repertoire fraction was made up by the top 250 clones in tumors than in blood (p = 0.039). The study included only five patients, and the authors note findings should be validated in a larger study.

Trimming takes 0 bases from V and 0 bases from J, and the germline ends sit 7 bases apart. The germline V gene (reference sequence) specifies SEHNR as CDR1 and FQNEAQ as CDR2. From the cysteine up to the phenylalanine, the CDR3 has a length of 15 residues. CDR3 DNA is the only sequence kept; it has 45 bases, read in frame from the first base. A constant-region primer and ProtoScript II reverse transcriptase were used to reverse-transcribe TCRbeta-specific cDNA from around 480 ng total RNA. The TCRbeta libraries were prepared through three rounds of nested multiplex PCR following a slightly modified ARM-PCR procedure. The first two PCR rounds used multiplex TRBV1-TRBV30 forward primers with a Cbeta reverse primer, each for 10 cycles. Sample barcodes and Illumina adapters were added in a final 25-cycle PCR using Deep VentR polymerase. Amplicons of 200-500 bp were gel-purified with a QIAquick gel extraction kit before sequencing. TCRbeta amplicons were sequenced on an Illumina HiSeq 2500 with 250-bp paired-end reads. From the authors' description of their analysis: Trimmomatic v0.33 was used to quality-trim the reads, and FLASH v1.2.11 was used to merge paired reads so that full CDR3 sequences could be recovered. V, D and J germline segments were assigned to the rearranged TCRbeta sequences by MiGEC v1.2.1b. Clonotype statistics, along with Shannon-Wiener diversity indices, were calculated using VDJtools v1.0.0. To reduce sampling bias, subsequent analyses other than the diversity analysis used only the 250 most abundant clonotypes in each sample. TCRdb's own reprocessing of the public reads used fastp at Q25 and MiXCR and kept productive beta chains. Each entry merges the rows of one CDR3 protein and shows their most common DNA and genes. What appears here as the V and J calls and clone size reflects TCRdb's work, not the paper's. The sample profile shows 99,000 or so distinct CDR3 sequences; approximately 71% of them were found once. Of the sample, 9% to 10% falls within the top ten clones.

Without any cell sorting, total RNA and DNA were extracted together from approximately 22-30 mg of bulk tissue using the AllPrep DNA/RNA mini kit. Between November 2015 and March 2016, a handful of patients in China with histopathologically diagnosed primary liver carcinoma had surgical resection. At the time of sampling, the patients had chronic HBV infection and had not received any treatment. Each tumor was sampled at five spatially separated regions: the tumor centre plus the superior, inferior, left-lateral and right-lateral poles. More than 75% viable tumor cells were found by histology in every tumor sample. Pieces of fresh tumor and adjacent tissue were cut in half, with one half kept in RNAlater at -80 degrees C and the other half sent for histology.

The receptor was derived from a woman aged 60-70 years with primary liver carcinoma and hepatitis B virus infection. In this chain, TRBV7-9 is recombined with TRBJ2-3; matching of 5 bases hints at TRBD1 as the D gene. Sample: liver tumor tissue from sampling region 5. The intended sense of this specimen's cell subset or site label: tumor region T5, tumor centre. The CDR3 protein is CASSLAGLSTDTQYF. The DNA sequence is TGTGCCAGCAGCTTAGCGGGGCTTAGCACAGATACGCAGTATTTT.